Presented here are 18 T cell receptor beta chains from one specimen sequenced in a study of cytomegalovirus exposure and HLA in healthy donors. Researchers ran the PCR with 60 Vbeta and 13 Jbeta primers. Sequencing was performed with immunoSEQ multiplex PCR; in TCRdb, only in-frame clones are kept and a portion is missing. The table lists about 140,000 clones, 60% to 85% of them singletons. Specimen: PBMCs. The receptors were gathered from a young man in good health and CMV-seronegative.

This chain links TRBV5-1 with TRBJ2-1, with D hard to call. CDR1 is SGHRS, CDR2 YFSETQ, per germline. This CDR3 is built from 12 residues. Trimming left V 0 bases short and J 10 bases short, with 8 bases between. This CDR3 reads CASSLVGDEQFF. DNA for the CDR3: TGCGCCAGCAGCTTGGTAGGAGACGAGCAGTTCTTC.

The chain recombines TRBV6-1 with TRBJ1-6; D unresolved. Germline-derived CDR1 and CDR2 are MNHNS and SASEGT. V was trimmed by 0 bases and J by 3 bases, leaving 12 bases between them. CDR3 length: 17 amino acids. CDR3 bases: TGTGCCAGCAGTGAAGCACCCAGACACAACTATAATTCACCCCTCCACTTT. Translating gives CASSEAPRHNYNSPLHF.

The V and J genes are TRBV7-2 and TRBJ2-2, with D uncertain. The V end was cut by 6 bases, the J end by 2 bases, with 13 bases between. Germline loops: CDR1 SGHTA, CDR2 FQGNSA. The CDR3 totals 15 residues. CDR3 protein: CASRPRRINTGELFF. CDR3 DNA sequence: TGTGCCAGCAGACCCCGGCGGATTAACACCGGGGAGCTGTTTTTT.

The V and J genes are TRBV7-2 and TRBJ1-2, with D maybe TRBD1 (5 bases). The CDR3 sequence is 13 residues long. The germline V and J ends were trimmed by 2 bases and 5 bases, with 9 bases remaining between them. Germline CDR1 SGHTA, CDR2 FQGNSA. The CDR3 loop is CASSLKGAYGYTF. For the CDR3, the DNA is TGTGCCAGCAGCTTAAAAGGGGCATATGGCTACACCTTC.

The CDR3 DNA sequence: TGTGCCAGCAGTGATCGGGGAGGGGTCACCTACGAGCAGTACTTC. This codes for CASSDRGGVTYEQYF. This chain uses TRBV6-1 with TRBJ2-5; 7 bases are a match to TRBD2. The end of the DNA is better explained by TRBJ2-7, so the J call may be wrong. The CDR3 length is 15 residues. CDR1 is MNHNS, CDR2 SASEGT, per germline.

V usage is TRBV28 and J usage is TRBJ2-7; 9 positions agree with TRBD2. CDR1 and CDR2 from the germline V gene are MDHEN and SYDVKM. The CDR3 consists of 14 residues. V was pared by 3 bases and J by 5 bases, with 5 bases of the junction left unmatched. The CDR3 nucleotides are TGTGCCAGCAGTTTCGCGGGAGGGCCTCACGAGCAGTACTTC. As protein: CASSFAGGPHEQYF.

The genes are TRBV6-6 and TRBJ2-3; 9 nucleotides line up with TRBD2. Germline lookup yields CDR1 MNHNY and CDR2 SVGAGI (reference sequence). J lost 9 bases, V lost 5 bases, and 6 bases had no gene match. The CDR3 is 13 amino acids. The CDR3 DNA reads as TGTGCCAGCAGTACGGGACTAGCAGGCACGCAGTATTTT. This codes for CASSTGLAGTQYF.

This chain joins TRBV15 and TRBJ2-5, with 7 bases aligning to TRBD2. V lost 2 bases to trimming and J lost 4 bases; unmatched junction nucleotides: 22. The CDR3 has 20 amino acids. Germline V gene data show CDR1 as LNHNV and CDR2 as YYDKDF (reference sequence). The CDR3 loop reads CATSRSRGSRVGEGRETQYF. CDR3 bases: TGTGCCACCAGCAGATCCCGGGGGTCCCGGGTGGGGGAGGGACGAGAGACCCAGTACTTC.

This clone was detected once. The J gene is TRBJ1-1, the V gene TRBV5-6, with 10 bases fitting TRBD1. CDR1 is SGHDT, CDR2 YYEEEE, per germline. The CDR3 extends over 14 amino acids. Trimming took 5 bases from V and 3 from J; bases not matched to a gene: 4. The chain's CDR3 is CASRSGTGDTEAFF. The CDR3 coding sequence is TGTGCCAGCAGATCCGGGACAGGGGACACTGAAGCTTTCTTT. The whole variable domain, remainder taken from reference TRBV5-6 and TRBJ1-1, is DAGVTQSPTHLIKTRGQQVTLRCSPKSGHDTVSWYQQALGQGPQFIFQYYEEEERQRGNFPDRFSGHQFPNYSSELNVNALLLGDSALYLCASRSGTGDTEAFFGQGTRLTVV.

This clone has just one count. The chain links TRBV2 to TRBJ2-7; possibly TRBD2 for D (5 bases). Germline V gives CDR1 SNHLY, CDR2 FYNNEI. V was shortened by 3 bases and J by 2 bases, with 14 bases between the two germline ends. The CDR3 extends over 15 amino acids. Written as DNA, the CDR3 is TGTGCCAGCAGTGACGAGGGATTCAGCACCTACGAGCAGTACTTC. Amino acids: CASSDEGFSTYEQYF.

The chain is built from TRBV5-1 and TRBJ2-6; a possible D gene is TRBD1 (5 bases). Germline loops: CDR1 SGHRS, CDR2 YFSETQ. The ends were cut back, 4 bases at V and 2 bases at J, with 7 bases in the middle. The CDR3 has 14 amino acids. Written as DNA, the CDR3 is TGCGCCAGCAGCCAGACAGCTGGGGCCAACGTCCTGACTTTC. Amino acids: CASSQTAGANVLTF.

Written as DNA, the CDR3 is TGTGCCATCAGCACGAGAGATACGCAGTATTTT. It translates to CAISTRDTQYF. This chain uses TRBV10-3 with TRBJ2-3; D is ambiguous. CDR3 length: 11 residues. The germline V gene has CDR1 ENHRY and CDR2 SYGVKD. Trimming pared 6 bases from V and 5 bases from J, leaving 6 bases between.

The rearrangement links TRBV5-6 to TRBJ2-7, with 16 nucleotides matching TRBD2. Germline assignment: CDR1 SGHDT and CDR2 YYEEEE. There are 15 residues in the CDR3. V shed 3 bases and J 6 bases; nucleotides not matched to a gene: 3. CDR3 sequence reads: CASSWGLAGGREQYF. CDR3 DNA sequence: TGTGCCAGCAGCTGGGGACTAGCGGGAGGGCGCGAGCAGTACTTC.

CDR3 region: CASSGNEQFF. The CDR3, as DNA: TGTGCCAGCTCAGGGAATGAGCAGTTCTTC. The rearrangement links TRBV25-1 to TRBJ2-1, with D perhaps matching TRBD1 (5 bases). The V gene's germline CDR1 is MGHDK and CDR2 SYGVNS. This CDR3 is built from 10 residues. The germline V and J ends were trimmed by 8 bases and 7 bases, with 6 bases remaining between them.

The chain has TRBV19 and TRBJ2-4; 8 bases are a match to TRBD2. The CDR3 spans 15 residues. Germline CDR1 and CDR2: LNHDA and SQIVND (reference sequence). The ends lost 8 bases at V and 2 bases at J; junction bases unmatched: 8. The CDR3 sequence: CASAGLEGSKNIQYF. In DNA form, the CDR3 reads TGTGCCAGTGCGGGACTAGAGGGTTCCAAAAACATTCAGTACTTC.

The chain combines TRBV6-1 with TRBJ2-5; tentatively, D is TRBD1 (5 bases). The CDR3 totals 15 residues. Trimming removed 4 bases from V and 2 bases from J, with 14 bases in between. Germline V gene lookup returns CDR1 MNHNS and CDR2 SASEGT. DNA of the CDR3: TGTGCCAGCAGTGTGACGACAGTTATACAAGAGACCCAGTACTTC. Amino acids: CASSVTTVIQETQYF.

The chain recombines TRBV5-1 with TRBJ2-1, with 11 bases identical to TRBD2. The CDR3 contains 17 residues. J gave up 4 bases and V 5 bases, and 11 bases lay outside the gene matches. Germline V gene data show CDR1 as SGHRS and CDR2 as YFSETQ. The CDR3 loop is CASRGLRRTSGYNEQFF. The CDR3 coding sequence is TGCGCCAGCAGGGGGCTCCGGCGGACTAGCGGGTACAATGAGCAGTTCTTC.

As for this clone: The junction shows a germline mismatch at one end, possibly a read error. The chain recombines TRBV6-6 with TRBJ1-2; tentatively, D is TRBD1 (6 bases). The CDR3 sequence is 15 residues long. Germline V gene sequence: CDR1 MNHNY, CDR2 SVGAGI (reference sequence). The CDR3, as DNA: TGTGCCAGCAGTTACTCGCAGGACAGTCTCTATGACTACACCTTC. Its protein is CASSYSQDSLYDYTF.